One sample yielded the 25 T cell receptor beta chains listed below, sequenced in a study of beta chain features in type 1 diabetes. Whole-study results and caveats: People with Type 1 diabetes carried modestly yet significantly shorter TCRB CDR3s in all four CD4+ subsets.

What these receptors recognize is not known. The whole isolated RNA underwent reverse transcription, so sequencing captured expressed TCRB transcripts. Produced via immunoSEQ multiplex PCR; TCRdb's table is partial and in-frame only. The repertoire consists of about 700,000 clones, with roughly 13% occurring once and the leading ten covering 0.022%. Sequencing was done on a sample of naive CD4+ T cells from blood. These TCRs come from a man aged 18 to 29 with type 1 diabetes.

This chain uses TRBV7-9 with TRBJ1-5; D is uncertain. Germline CDR1 reads SEHNR; CDR2 reads FQNEAQ (reference sequence). The CDR3 covers 16 residues. V lost 4 bases to trimming and J lost 5 bases, with 18 bases between them. CDR3 sequence (DNA): TGTGCCAGCAGCTCTTCACCCGGAGGAGTCGATCAGCCCCAGCATTTT. The encoded protein is CASSSSPGGVDQPQHF. The full variable domain, its missing parts supplied by reference TRBV7-9 and TRBJ1-5, is DTGVSQNPRHKITKRGQNVTFRCDPISEHNRLYWYRQTLGQGPEFLTYFQNEAQLEKSRLLSDRFSAERPKGSFSTLEIQRTEQGDSAMYLCASSSSPGGVDQPQHFGDGTRLSIL.

This clone occurred a few times. V is TRBV30 and J is TRBJ1-4, with TRBD1 matching over 8 bases. The CDR3 consists of 14 residues. V was pared by 3 bases and J by 7 bases, with 7 bases of the junction left unmatched. Germline lookup yields CDR1 GTSNPN and CDR2 SVGIG (reference sequence). The CDR3 sequence: CAWSPQGGSEKLFF. The DNA for the CDR3 is TGTGCCTGGAGCCCACAGGGGGGGAGTGAAAAACTGTTTTTT.

This clone came up a few times. Written as DNA, the CDR3 is TGTGCCAGCAGTCCGGGTGTGACACGGTGGGAGACCCAGTACTTC. Translating gives CASSPGVTRWETQYF. The chain combines TRBV6-5 with TRBJ2-5; D remains ambiguous. CDR1 MNHEY and CDR2 SVGAGI come from the germline V gene. Trimming removed 5 bases at V and 5 bases at J, with 18 bases between. The CDR3 consists of 15 residues.

A few counts support this clone. The CDR3 DNA reads TGTGCCACGAGATTCCGCGGGAACACTGAAGCTTTCTTT. It translates to CATRFRGNTEAFF. The V and J genes are TRBV27 and TRBJ1-1; D is unresolved. CDR3 length: 13 amino acids. Trimming removed 10 bases at V and 1 base at J, with 13 bases between. CDR1 is MNHEY, CDR2 SMNVEV, per germline (reference sequence).

This rearrangement joins TRBV7-2 to TRBJ2-2, with D possibly being TRBD1 (6 bases). The CDR3 loop spans 12 amino acids. Germline CDR1 reads SGHTA; CDR2 reads FQGNSA. The ends were cut back, 4 bases at V and 6 bases at J, with 6 bases in the middle. The CDR3 loop reads CASSSGAGELFF. DNA for the CDR3: TGTGCCAGCAGCTCAGGGGCCGGGGAGCTGTTTTTT.

This clone was seen more than once but under ten times. Other DNA sequences within the sample encode an identical CDR3. The V gene is TRBV7-2, the J gene TRBJ1-1; TRBD1 might be the D (6 bases). V lost 4 bases, J lost 2 bases, and 8 bases lay in between. The CDR3 runs to 13 residues. The germline CDR1 and CDR2 sequences are SGHTA and FQGNSA. CDR3 amino acids: CASSSQGNTEAFF. The CDR3 DNA is TGTGCCAGCAGCTCACAGGGTAACACTGAAGCTTTCTTT.

This chain joins TRBV30 and TRBJ1-5; possible D gene TRBD1, 6 bases. V shed 2 bases and J shed 5 bases, with 10 bases lying between them. CDR3 length: 13 residues. Germline CDR1 reads GTSNPN; CDR2 reads SVGIG (reference sequence). The CDR3 DNA is TGTGCCTGGAGTAGGGGGATGGATCAGCCCCAGCATTTT. Its protein is CAWSRGMDQPQHF.

Comments on this clone: Being one base from a much bigger clone, this may be a read error. This specimen includes other DNA sequences encoding the same CDR3. The chain employs TRBV18 and TRBJ2-3; no firm D call. Germline CDR1 is KGHSH and CDR2 is LQKENI. The CDR3 loop spans 13 amino acids. Trimming cost V 0 bases and J 3 bases, with 4 bases left between them. The CDR3 loop reads CASSPPGTDTQYF. The DNA of the CDR3 is TGTGCCAGCTCACCACCAGGGACAGATACGCAGTATTTT.

This clone was found a few times. The rearrangement links TRBV19 to TRBJ2-3; weak D call: TRBD2 (6 bases). Germline V lookup: CDR1 LNHDA, CDR2 SQIVND (reference sequence). Trimming removed 7 bases at V and 6 bases at J, with 14 bases between. This CDR3 contains 13 residues. The DNA for the CDR3 is TGTGCCAGTACCCTGGGGGGTGTCGATACGCAGTATTTT. Encoded protein: CASTLGGVDTQYF.

This clone was observed a few times. This sequence joins TRBV27 and TRBJ2-1; 7 bases fit TRBD1. Germline CDR1 and CDR2: MNHEY and SMNVEV (reference sequence). This CDR3 region has 15 residues. Germline trimming cut 6 bases from V and 0 bases from J; bases unmatched to any gene: 5. The CDR3 DNA sequence: TGTGCCAGCAGAAGCCGGACAGGCTCCTACAATGAGCAGTTCTTC. Protein product: CASRSRTGSYNEQFF.

This clone turned up a few times. The genes are TRBV15 and TRBJ2-5, with D maybe TRBD2 (6 bases). Trimming cost V 0 bases and J 9 bases, with 14 bases left between them. Germline V lookup: CDR1 LNHNV, CDR2 YYDKDF (reference sequence). This CDR3 has 14 residues. CDR3: CATSRDPGGKAQYF. The CDR3 DNA is TGTGCCACCAGCAGAGATCCCGGGGGAAAGGCCCAGTACTTC.

The genes are TRBV2 and TRBJ1-5, with no clear D. Trimming stripped 4 bases from V and 0 bases from J, with 7 bases between. CDR1 is SNHLY, CDR2 FYNNEI, per germline. The CDR3 covers 14 residues. The CDR3: CASSAGYSNQPQHF. For the CDR3, the DNA is TGTGCCAGCAGTGCAGGCTATAGCAATCAGCCCCAGCATTTT. The whole variable domain, filled in from reference TRBV2 and TRBJ1-5, reads EPEVTQTPSHQVTQMGQEVILRCVPISNHLYFYWYRQILGQKVEFLVSFYNNEISEKSEIFDDQFSVERPDGSNFTLKIRSTKLEDSAMYFCASSAGYSNQPQHFGDGTRLSIL.

The chain links TRBV4-1 to TRBJ1-2; unclear D gene. Germline V CDR1 and CDR2: MGHRA, YSYEKL. V lost 5 bases and J lost 0, with 22 bases in between. This CDR3 is built from 18 residues. The CDR3 DNA is TGCGCCAGCAGCGCAAGCCTTAACAGAAAAAACCCTAACTATGGCTACACCTTC. Encoded protein: CASSASLNRKNPNYGYTF.

This chain joins TRBV4-1 and TRBJ2-4, with 9 positions matching TRBD1. V lost 4 bases to trimming and J lost 8 bases; unmatched junction nucleotides: 6. The CDR3 extends over 14 amino acids. Germline CDR1 MGHRA, CDR2 YSYEKL. For the CDR3, the DNA is TGCGCCAGCAGCCTACAGGGGGCACTGGACATTCAGTACTTC. It specifies CASSLQGALDIQYF.

In DNA, the CDR3 is TGTGCCAGCAGTCCCTGGACAGGGGTTTCCTACAATGAGCAGTTCTTC. It yields the protein CASSPWTGVSYNEQFF. This sequence joins TRBV25-1 and TRBJ2-1; 9 nucleotides align to TRBD1. The V gene's germline CDR1 is MGHDK and CDR2 SYGVNS. Trimming took 5 bases from V and 1 from J; bases not matched to a gene: 6. This CDR3 is 16 amino acids long.

With respect to this clone: The same CDR3 arises from other DNA sequences in this sample as well. The V and J genes are TRBV2 and TRBJ1-2; no reliable D call. Trimming removed 4 bases from V and 3 bases from J, with 6 bases in between. Per the germline V gene, CDR1 is SNHLY and CDR2 is FYNNEI. The CDR3 sequence is 12 residues long. CDR3 DNA sequence: TGTGCCAGCAGTGCCCAAGACTATGGCTACACCTTC. This sequence encodes CASSAQDYGYTF.

This clone is a singleton in its sample. The genes are TRBV6-1 and TRBJ2-5, with a possible D match to TRBD1 (5 bases). V lost 7 bases and J 0 bases, leaving 12 bases between the germline ends. CDR1 MNHNS and CDR2 SASEGT come from the germline V gene. The CDR3 totals 14 residues. CDR3 nucleotide sequence: TGTGCCAGCATGCAGGGTACCTACCAAGAGACCCAGTACTTC. Protein: CASMQGTYQETQYF.

This clone was seen a handful of times. The chain combines TRBV9 with TRBJ2-5; a weak D match, TRBD1 (6 bases). The CDR3 has 14 amino acids. Between the trimmed V and J ends, which lost 2 bases and 5 bases, there was a span of 13 bases. Germline loops: CDR1 SGDLS, CDR2 YYNGEE. The CDR3 DNA sequence: TGTGCCAGCAGCGTCAGCCAGGGGATGGAGACCCAGTACTTC. Translation gives CASSVSQGMETQYF.

This clone was observed a handful of times. This sequence joins TRBV12-5 and TRBJ1-1; the D gene is possibly TRBD1 (5 bases). The CDR3 totals 13 residues. Germline lookup yields CDR1 LGHNT and CDR2 FRNRAP. V was shortened by 1 base and J by 8 bases, with 11 bases between the two germline ends. As DNA, the CDR3 is TGTGCTAGTGGTTTGGGTTTTAAGGGGGAAGCTTTCTTT. Encoded protein: CASGLGFKGEAFF.

The chain employs TRBV30 and TRBJ2-5; 7 bases fit TRBD1. The CDR3 consists of 15 residues. CDR1 and CDR2 from the germline V gene are GTSNPN and SVGIG (reference sequence). The J segment lost 0 bases and the V segment lost 4 bases, leaving 8 bases of the junction unmatched. DNA of the CDR3: TGTGCCTGGAACCGGGACAGTAAACACCAAGAGACCCAGTACTTC. Amino acids: CAWNRDSKHQETQYF.

The rearrangement joins TRBV13 to TRBJ1-4, with no clear D. V lost 3 bases, J lost 8 bases, and 7 bases lay in between. The CDR3 is 12 residues long. Germline V CDR1 and CDR2: PRHDT, FYEKMQ (reference sequence). DNA of the CDR3: TGTGCCAGCAGCTTCCTTGGGGAAAAACTGTTTTTT. This encodes CASSFLGEKLFF.

The gene calls are TRBV30 and TRBJ2-4; D gene ambiguous. Germline V lookup: CDR1 GTSNPN, CDR2 SVGIG (reference sequence). V lost 0 bases, J lost 0 bases, and 9 bases lay in between. This CDR3 spans 15 amino acids. The CDR3: CAWSVTVLAKNIQYF. The CDR3 region has the DNA TGTGCCTGGAGTGTAACAGTCCTAGCCAAAAACATTCAGTACTTC.

This clone appeared a few times. Here the CDR3 reads CASSLSTGWTEAFF. The CDR3 DNA reads TGTGCCAGCAGCTTATCGACAGGGTGGACTGAAGCTTTCTTT. This chain uses TRBV7-2 with TRBJ1-1; 7 nucleotides line up with TRBD1. Germline V gene sequence: CDR1 SGHTA, CDR2 FQGNSA. The CDR3 totals 14 residues. V was pared by 2 bases and J by 5 bases, with 5 bases of the junction left unmatched.

This clone was detected a few times. The rearrangement joins TRBV19 to TRBJ2-1; a weak D match, TRBD2 (5 bases). V was pared by 4 bases and J by 2 bases, with 9 bases between. The germline CDR1 and CDR2 sequences are LNHDA and SQIVND (reference sequence). CDR3 length: 14 residues. CDR3 sequence (DNA): TGTGCCAGTAGTACGAATAGCGCCTACAATGAGCAGTTCTTC. Its protein product is CASSTNSAYNEQFF.

The chain combines TRBV15 with TRBJ1-5; D is unclear. V was shortened by 0 bases and J by 2 bases, with 14 bases between the two germline ends. The CDR3 covers 17 residues. The V gene's germline CDR1 is LNHNV and CDR2 YYDKDF (reference sequence). This chain's CDR3 is CATSREPLAVGNQPQHF. CDR3 bases: TGTGCCACCAGCAGAGAGCCCCTAGCGGTTGGCAATCAGCCCCAGCATTTT.